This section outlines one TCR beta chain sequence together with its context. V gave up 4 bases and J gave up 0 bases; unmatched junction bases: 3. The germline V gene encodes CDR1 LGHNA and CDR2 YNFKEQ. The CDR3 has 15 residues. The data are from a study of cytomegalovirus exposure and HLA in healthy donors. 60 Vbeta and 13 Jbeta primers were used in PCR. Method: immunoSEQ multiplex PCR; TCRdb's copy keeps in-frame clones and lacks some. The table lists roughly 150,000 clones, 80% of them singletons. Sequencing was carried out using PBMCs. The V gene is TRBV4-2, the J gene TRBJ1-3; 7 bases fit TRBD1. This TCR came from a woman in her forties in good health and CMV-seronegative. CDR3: CASSLDRASGNTIYF. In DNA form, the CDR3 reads TGTGCCAGCAGCCTTGACAGGGCCTCTGGAAACACCATATATTTT.